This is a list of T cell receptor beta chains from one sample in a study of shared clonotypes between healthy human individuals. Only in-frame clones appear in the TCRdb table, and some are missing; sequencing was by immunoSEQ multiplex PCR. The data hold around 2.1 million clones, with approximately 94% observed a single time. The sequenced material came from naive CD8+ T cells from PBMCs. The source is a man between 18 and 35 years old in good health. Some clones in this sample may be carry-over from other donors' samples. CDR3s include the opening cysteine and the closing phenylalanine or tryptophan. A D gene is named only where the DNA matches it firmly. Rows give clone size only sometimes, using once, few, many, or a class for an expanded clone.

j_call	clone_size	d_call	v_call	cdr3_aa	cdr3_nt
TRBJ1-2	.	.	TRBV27	CASTHVGGSGDYGYTF	TGTGCCAGCACCCACGTGGGGGGCTCAGGGGACTATGGCTACACCTTC
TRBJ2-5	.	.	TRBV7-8	CASSSSPGFSTQYF	TGTGCCAGCAGCTCCTCGCCCGGGTTCTCGACCCAGTACTTC
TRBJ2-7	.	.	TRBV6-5	CASSYSGPPLRYEQYF	TGTGCCAGCAGTTACTCGGGGCCACCTCTGCGGTACGAGCAGTACTTC
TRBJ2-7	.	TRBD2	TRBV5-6	CASSWGRGGHEQYF	TGTGCCAGCAGCTGGGGCCGGGGGGGCCACGAGCAGTACTTC
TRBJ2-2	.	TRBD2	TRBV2	CASRDYSGKYTGELFF	TGTGCCAGCAGAGACTATAGCGGGAAGTACACCGGGGAGCTGTTTTTT
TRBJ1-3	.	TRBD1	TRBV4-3	CASSQRQGASPGNTIYF	TGCGCCAGCAGCCAGAGACAGGGGGCGAGTCCTGGAAACACCATATATTTT
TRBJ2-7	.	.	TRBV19	CASSPGASATYEQYF	TGTGCCAGTAGCCCTGGGGCTAGCGCAACCTACGAGCAGTACTTC
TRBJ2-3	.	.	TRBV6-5	CASSYSVYRSTDTQYF	TGTGCCAGCAGTTACTCGGTCTACAGAAGCACAGATACGCAGTATTTT
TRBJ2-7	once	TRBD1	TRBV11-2	CASSLVTGGPYEQYF	TGTGCCAGCAGCTTAGTTACAGGGGGGCCCTACGAGCAGTACTTC
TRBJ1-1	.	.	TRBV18	CASSPPGFQGAEAFF	TGTGCCAGCTCACCACCGGGATTCCAAGGCGCCGAAGCTTTCTTT
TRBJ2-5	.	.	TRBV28	CASSFAGTQETQYF	TGTGCCAGCAGTTTTGCGGGGACCCAAGAGACCCAGTACTTC
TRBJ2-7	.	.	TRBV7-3	CASSLGFGYEQYF	TGTGCCAGCAGCTTGGGCTTCGGCTACGAGCAGTACTTC
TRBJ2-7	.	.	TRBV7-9	CASSPRTESSYEQYF	TGTGCCAGCAGCCCAAGGACAGAAAGCTCCTACGAGCAGTACTTC
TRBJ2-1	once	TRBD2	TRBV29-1	CSVEGLAVYNEQFF	TGCAGCGTTGAAGGGCTAGCGGTCTACAATGAGCAGTTCTTC
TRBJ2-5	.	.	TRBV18	CASSPLTELTVETQYF	TGTGCCAGCTCACCACTGACAGAGCTGACGGTGGAGACCCAGTACTTC
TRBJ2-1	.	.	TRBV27	CASSFRKSGSYNEQFF	TGTGCCAGCAGTTTTAGGAAGAGCGGCTCCTACAATGAGCAGTTCTTC
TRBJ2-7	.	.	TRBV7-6	CASSRPSSYEQYF	TGTGCCAGCAGCCGACCGAGTTCCTACGAGCAGTACTTC
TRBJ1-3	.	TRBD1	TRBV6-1	CASTETGAGNTIYF	TGTGCCAGCACCGAAACAGGGGCTGGAAACACCATATATTTT
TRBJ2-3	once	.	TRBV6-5	CASRYRDTQYF	TGTGCCAGCAGATACCGAGATACGCAGTATTTT
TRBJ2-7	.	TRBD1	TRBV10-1	CASSESTQGADEQYF	TGCGCCAGCAGTGAGTCGACACAGGGGGCTGACGAGCAGTACTTC
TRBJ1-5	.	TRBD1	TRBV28	CASSLRDRAYSNQPQHF	TGTGCCAGCAGTTTACGCGACAGGGCATACAGCAATCAGCCCCAGCATTTT
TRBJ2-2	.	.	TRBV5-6	CASSLGVAGELFF	TGTGCCAGCAGCTTGGGGGTGGCCGGGGAGCTGTTTTTT
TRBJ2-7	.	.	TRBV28	CASSLDRLNTGSSWYEQYF	TGTGCCAGCAGTTTAGATCGCCTTAATACAGGGTCTTCATGGTACGAGCAGTACTTC
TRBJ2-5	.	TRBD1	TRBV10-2	CASMDRGQETQYF	TGCGCCAGCATGGACAGGGGGCAAGAGACCCAGTACTTC
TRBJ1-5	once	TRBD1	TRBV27	CASADRGHDQPQHF	TGTGCCAGCGCCGACAGGGGGCACGATCAGCCCCAGCATTTT
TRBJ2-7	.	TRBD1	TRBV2	CASMSGQHYEQYF	TGTGCCAGCATGTCGGGACAGCACTACGAGCAGTACTTC
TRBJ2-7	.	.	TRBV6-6	CAIRHMSEQYF	TGTGCCATCCGACACATGTCCGAGCAGTACTTC
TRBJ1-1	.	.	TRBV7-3	CASRSWFGGQGNTEAFF	TGTGCCAGCCGCTCTTGGTTTGGGGGCCAAGGAAACACTGAAGCTTTCTTT
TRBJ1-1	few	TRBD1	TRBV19	CASSIVMRQGAEAFF	TGTGCCAGTAGTATAGTGATGAGACAGGGAGCTGAAGCTTTCTTT
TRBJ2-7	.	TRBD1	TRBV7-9	CASSLYSRTGAWEQYF	TGTGCCAGCAGCTTATATAGTCGGACAGGGGCTTGGGAGCAGTACTTC
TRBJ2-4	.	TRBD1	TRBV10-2	CASRGRGLDIQYF	TGCGCCAGCAGGGGCAGGGGGCTCGACATTCAGTACTTC
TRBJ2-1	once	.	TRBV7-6	CASGQLPLQFF	TGTGCCAGCGGACAATTGCCCCTCCAGTTCTTC
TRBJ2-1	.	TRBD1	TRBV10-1	CASSAGTGGNEQFF	TGCGCCAGCAGTGCTGGTACAGGGGGTAATGAGCAGTTCTTC
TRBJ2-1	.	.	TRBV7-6	CASTRSGTGYNEQFF	TGTGCCAGCACAAGGTCAGGAACAGGCTACAATGAGCAGTTCTTC
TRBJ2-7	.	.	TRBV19	CASSPLWDTYEQYF	TGTGCCAGTAGTCCCTTGTGGGACACCTACGAGCAGTACTTC
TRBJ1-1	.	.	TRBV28	CASSSTGTQGTEAFF	TGTGCCAGCAGTAGTACCGGGACGCAAGGAACTGAAGCTTTCTTT
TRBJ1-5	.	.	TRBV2	CASSRTPNSNQPQHF	TGTGCCAGCAGTCGGACACCAAATAGCAATCAGCCCCAGCATTTT
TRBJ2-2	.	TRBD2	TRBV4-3	CASSPQGGSGGELFF	TGCGCCAGCAGCCCCCAGGGCGGGAGTGGCGGGGAGCTGTTTTTT
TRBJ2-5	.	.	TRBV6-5	CASSSGDWETQYF	TGTGCCAGCAGCTCAGGAGACTGGGAGACCCAGTACTTC
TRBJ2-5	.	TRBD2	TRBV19	CASSISAGTQETQYF	TGTGCCAGTAGTATATCAGCGGGAACTCAAGAGACCCAGTACTTC
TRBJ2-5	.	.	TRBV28	CASSFPEFQETQYF	TGTGCCAGCAGTTTCCCGGAGTTCCAAGAGACCCAGTACTTC
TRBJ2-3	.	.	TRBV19	CASSEEDTDTQYF	TGTGCCAGTAGTGAGGAGGACACAGATACGCAGTATTTT
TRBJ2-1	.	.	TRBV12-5	CASGSAFTDEQFF	TGTGCTAGTGGTTCAGCGTTCACGGATGAGCAGTTCTTC
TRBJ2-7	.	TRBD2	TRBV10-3	CAISELLGLAYEQYF	TGTGCCATCAGTGAGTTGTTGGGACTAGCCTACGAGCAGTACTTC
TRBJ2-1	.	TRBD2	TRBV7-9	CASTRPAGDYNEQFF	TGTGCCAGCACCAGACCTGCGGGAGACTACAATGAGCAGTTCTTC
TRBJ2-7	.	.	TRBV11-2	CASSLSGGSAYEQYF	TGTGCCAGCAGCTTATCAGGGGGGAGCGCCTACGAGCAGTACTTC
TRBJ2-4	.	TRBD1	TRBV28	CASSLGTALAKNIQYF	TGTGCCAGCAGTTTAGGGACAGCACTAGCCAAAAACATTCAGTACTTC
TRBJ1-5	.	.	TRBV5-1	CASNWTGNQPQHF	TGCGCCAGCAACTGGACAGGCAATCAGCCCCAGCATTTT
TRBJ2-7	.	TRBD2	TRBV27	CASSPLAGGPSEYEQYF	TGTGCCAGCAGTCCCCTAGCGGGAGGGCCCTCGGAGTACGAGCAGTACTTC